These T cell receptor beta chains were read from a single sample in a study of blood T cell repertoires in COVID-19. Data came from immunoSEQ multiplex PCR; TCRdb stores just in-frame clones and leaves some out. The table has some 410,000 clones, roughly 90% seen once. The source material was PBMCs or T cells enriched from blood (not recorded which). The receptors shown here come from a woman younger than 45 with acute COVID-19. CDR3s include the opening cysteine and the closing phenylalanine or tryptophan. The D gene is left open where the match is weak.

d_call: -; j_call: TRBJ2-2; v_call: TRBV13; cdr3_aa: CASSPQPPNTGELFF; cdr3_nt: TGTGCCAGCAGCCCACAACCCCCGAACACCGGGGAGCTGTTTTTT
d_call: TRBD1; j_call: TRBJ2-7; v_call: TRBV30; cdr3_aa: CAWSATGTGGTYEQYF; cdr3_nt: TGTGCCTGGAGTGCAACGGGGACAGGGGGCACCTACGAGCAGTACTTC
d_call: -; j_call: TRBJ1-2; v_call: TRBV7-9; cdr3_aa: CASSLGSYGYTF; cdr3_nt: TGTGCCAGCAGCCTGGGCAGCTATGGCTACACCTTC
d_call: -; j_call: TRBJ2-5; v_call: TRBV7-9; cdr3_aa: CASSPRQNLGETQYF; cdr3_nt: TGTGCCAGCAGCCCCCGACAGAACCTTGGAGAGACCCAGTACTTC
d_call: TRBD1; j_call: TRBJ2-3; v_call: TRBV24-1; cdr3_aa: CATSDSGTGGADTQYF; cdr3_nt: TGTGCCACCAGTGATTCCGGGACAGGGGGCGCAGATACGCAGTATTTT
d_call: -; j_call: TRBJ1-4; v_call: TRBV7-2; cdr3_aa: CASSLAVGEGRNEKLFF; cdr3_nt: TGTGCCAGCAGCTTAGCCGTTGGGGAGGGGAGAAATGAAAAACTGTTTTTT
d_call: TRBD1; j_call: TRBJ1-6; v_call: TRBV19; cdr3_aa: CASTSPGQGWSPLHF; cdr3_nt: TGTGCCAGTACTTCCCCGGGACAGGGTTGGTCACCCCTCCACTTT
d_call: -; j_call: TRBJ2-1; v_call: TRBV5-1; cdr3_aa: CASTEPGNEQFF; cdr3_nt: TGCGCCAGCACCGAACCCGGGAATGAGCAGTTCTTC
d_call: TRBD2; j_call: TRBJ2-3; v_call: TRBV5-1; cdr3_aa: CASSLVTSGGTPDTQYF; cdr3_nt: TGCGCCAGCAGCTTGGTAACTAGCGGGGGAACCCCAGATACGCAGTATTTT
d_call: -; j_call: TRBJ1-2; v_call: TRBV6-4; cdr3_aa: CASSVGSGYGYTF; cdr3_nt: TGTGCCAGCAGTGTCGGGTCGGGCTATGGCTACACCTTC
d_call: -; j_call: TRBJ1-2; v_call: TRBV6-1; cdr3_aa: CASSEHTTRGGYTF; cdr3_nt: TGTGCCAGCAGTGAACATACGACGCGGGGTGGCTACACCTTC
d_call: -; j_call: TRBJ1-1; v_call: TRBV18; cdr3_aa: CASSPRGLEAFF; cdr3_nt: TGTGCCAGCTCACCACGGGGCCTTGAAGCTTTCTTT
d_call: TRBD1; j_call: TRBJ1-5; v_call: TRBV2; cdr3_aa: CASSLPLLDRERSNQPQHF; cdr3_nt: TGTGCCAGCAGTCTACCTCTCTTAGACAGGGAACGCAGCAATCAGCCCCAGCATTTT
d_call: TRBD2; j_call: TRBJ2-2; v_call: TRBV3-1/TRBV3-2; cdr3_aa: CASSQGPGRGFGELFF; cdr3_nt: TGTGCCAGCAGCCAAGGCCCAGGGCGGGGGTTCGGGGAGCTGTTTTTT
d_call: TRBD1; j_call: TRBJ2-6; v_call: TRBV19; cdr3_aa: CASMRGQGSSGANVLTF; cdr3_nt: TGTGCCAGTATGCGCGGACAGGGGTCCTCTGGGGCCAACGTCCTGACTTTC
d_call: -; j_call: TRBJ2-4; v_call: TRBV6-5; cdr3_aa: CASRPQGRDIQYF; cdr3_nt: TGTGCCAGCAGGCCACAGGGTAGGGACATTCAGTACTTC
d_call: TRBD1; j_call: TRBJ1-4; v_call: TRBV3-1/TRBV3-2; cdr3_aa: CASSQGDRSNEKLFF; cdr3_nt: TGTGCCAGCAGCCAAGGGGACAGATCTAATGAAAAACTGTTTTTT
d_call: TRBD1; j_call: TRBJ1-6; v_call: TRBV3-1/TRBV3-2; cdr3_aa: CASSQKRDSFSPLHF; cdr3_nt: TGTGCCAGCAGCCAAAAAAGGGACAGCTTTTCACCCCTCCACTTT
d_call: TRBD1; j_call: TRBJ2-3; v_call: TRBV5-1; cdr3_aa: CASRPSHSRDSLTDTQYF; cdr3_nt: TGCGCCAGCCGGCCGTCTCATAGTCGGGACAGTCTTACAGATACGCAGTATTTT
d_call: -; j_call: TRBJ2-7; v_call: TRBV4-3; cdr3_aa: CASSQGGRGVLEQYF; cdr3_nt: TGCGCCAGCAGCCAAGGGGGCAGGGGTGTCCTGGAGCAGTACTTC